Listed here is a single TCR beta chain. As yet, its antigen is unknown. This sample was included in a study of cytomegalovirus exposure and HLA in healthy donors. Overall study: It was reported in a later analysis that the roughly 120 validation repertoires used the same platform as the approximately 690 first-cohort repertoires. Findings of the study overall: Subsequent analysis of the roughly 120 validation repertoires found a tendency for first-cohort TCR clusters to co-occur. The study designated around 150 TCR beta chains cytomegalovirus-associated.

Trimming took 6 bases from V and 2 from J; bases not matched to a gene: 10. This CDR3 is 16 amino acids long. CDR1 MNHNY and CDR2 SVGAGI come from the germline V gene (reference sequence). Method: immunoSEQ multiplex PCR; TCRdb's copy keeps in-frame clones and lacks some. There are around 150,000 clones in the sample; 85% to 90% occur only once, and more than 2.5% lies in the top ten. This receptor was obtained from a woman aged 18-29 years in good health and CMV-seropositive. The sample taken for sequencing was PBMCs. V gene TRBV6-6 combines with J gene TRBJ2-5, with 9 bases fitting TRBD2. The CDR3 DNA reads TGTGCCAGCAGAAAAGGAATAGCGGGAGAGCAAGAGACCCAGTACTTC. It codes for CASRKGIAGEQETQYF.